The clone carrying this T cell receptor beta chain has a handful of counts. Its antigen remains unidentified. These data are taken from a study of vaccination and CD4 T cells after COVID-19. Turning to the study itself: Cellular stimulation was performed using overlapping spike peptides derived from SARS-CoV-2, HCoV-NL63, HCoV-OC43 and HCoV-229E. Cultures acting as controls obtained a CEFX pool, an HIV-1 Nef pool, or no peptide. Study-wide results and caveats: Of the reactive clones in convalescent patients, a median about 86% showed up only post-vaccination.

Germline-derived CDR1 and CDR2 are MNHEY and SVGEGT. The CDR3 spans 14 residues. Trimming cost V 5 bases and J 12 bases; bases outside gene matches: 10. Oncomine TCR Beta short-read sequencing was applied to DNA from cultured CD4+ T cells. Each CDR3 protein gets one entry after TCRdb re-called the PCR reads with MiXCR. Of around 5,700 distinct CDR3 sequences listed, around 38% are singletons. The treatment is: approximately 10-day PBMC culture with coronavirus spike peptide pools or control peptides (ViraFEST assay). Pre-COVID-19 pandemic sampling (2011-2018) yielded the unexposed donor's CD4+ T cells. Roughly 2 million PBMCs went into each well for culture with 8.5 to 10 IU/ml IL-2 and about 10 ug/ml peptide pools.

This TCR came from a human donor in good health. Material: CD4+ T cells from blood, cultured in vitro. V and J are TRBV6-2 or TRBV6-3 and TRBJ1-6, with TRBD1 identical over 7 bases. DNA for the CDR3: TGTGCCAGCAGTCGCAGACAGGGTGGCGGACCCCTCCACTTT. Protein: CASSRRQGGGPLHF.